Here is one T cell receptor (beta chain) with its context. Antigen specificity is unknown. Other DNA sequences in this sample translate to the same CDR3. The entry originates in a study of T cell responses to AZD1222 COVID-19 vaccine. Overall study: Second doses that came at about 4 or about 12 weeks were put together. General study points: Baseline testing showed seropositivity in only a handful of AZD1222 recipients. Reportedly, nearly half of unique spike TCRs recognized epitopes outside B.1.351/B.1.1.7 mutations. There were vaccine-associated CD4 TCRs across spike, dominant at 160-218 and 743-854.

CDR3 size: 13 residues. Looked up from germline, CDR1 is SEHNR and CDR2 is FQNEAQ (reference sequence). Trimming at V came to 1 base and at J to 8 bases, leaving 3 bases not matched to a gene. Generated by immunoSEQ multiplex PCR, the TCRdb table keeps only in-frame clones and is missing some. The sample has fewer than 150,000 clones; over 75% are singletons. The rearrangement uses TRBV7-9 and TRBJ1-2; 8 bases are a match to TRBD1. The TCR sequence derives from an adult in good health. The sample was peripheral blood, taken on day 0 of AZD1222 vaccination. The CDR3 bases are TGTGCCAGCAGCTTAGACAGGGGGTACGGCTACACCTTC. Its protein is CASSLDRGYGYTF.